This T cell receptor beta chain stems from a study of graft-versus-host responses after intestinal transplantation. Study summary: Each recipient received a multivisceral, liver-intestinal, or isolated intestinal graft. The recipients all started with anti-thymocyte globulin induction and then took tacrolimus and steroids for about three years. Broader study findings: Patients who carried graft-donor T cell macrochimerism also had high graft-versus-host to host-versus-graft clonal ratios in their allografts. Recipient-marrow GvH clones were detected, some having first appeared in ileum or blood.

The V and J ends lost 2 bases and 2 bases respectively, with 8 bases between them. The CDR3 totals 15 residues. CDR1 and CDR2 (germline): SGHRS, YFSETQ. Sequencing used immunoSEQ multiplex PCR; TCRdb keeps in-frame clones, though not all of them. Among around 130,000 clones listed, more than 90% were seen once. For this clone: Its antigen is currently unknown.

The sample consisted of unstimulated CD4+ T cells sorted from spleen or lymph node cells, taken before intestinal transplant. The TCR originated in a human donor who received an intestinal transplant. The V gene is TRBV5-1, the J gene TRBJ2-6; maybe TRBD1 (6 bases). The CDR3 bases are TGCGCCAGCAGCTTACAGGGACCTGGGGCCAACGTCCTGACTTTC. It translates to CASSLQGPGANVLTF. The variable domain in full, completed from reference TRBV5-1 and TRBJ2-6, reads KAGVTQTPRYLIKTRGQQVTLSCSPISGHRSVSWYQQTPGQGLQFLFEYFSETQRNKGNFPGRFSGRQFSNSRSEMNVSTLELGDSALYLCASSLQGPGANVLTFGAGSRLTVL.